One and the same sample provided the 8 T cell receptor beta chains below, sequenced in a study of T cells in Graves' hyperthyroidism and ophthalmopathy. Researchers took RNA transcripts and amplified the TCR beta CDR3 regions from them. Using the HTBI primer set, a first-round RT-PCR was run on the TCR CDR3. MiXCR was run by TCRdb on the multiplex PCR reads, yielding one entry per CDR3 protein. The sample includes approximately 640,000 distinct CDR3 sequences, nearly 45% of them seen just once. Sequencing was performed on peripheral blood or thyroid tissue (not recorded which). These receptors were taken from an adult man with Graves' disease, either hyperthyroidism or ophthalmopathy (not recorded which).

This clonotype appeared many times. The rearrangement links TRBV2 to TRBJ1-1; D unclear. In germline, CDR1 is SNHLY, CDR2 FYNNEI. There are 13 residues in the CDR3. V was trimmed by 1 base and J by 1 base, leaving 4 bases between them. CDR3 in DNA: TGTGCCAGCAGTGAAGACGGGAACACTGAAGCTTTCTTT. Amino acids: CASSEDGNTEAFF. The full variable domain, its missing parts supplied by reference TRBV2 and TRBJ1-1, is EPEVTQTPSHQVTQMGQEVILRCVPISNHLYFYWYRQILGQKVEFLVSFYNNEISEKSEIFDDQFSVERPDGSNFTLKIRSTKLEDSAMYFCASSEDGNTEAFFGQGTRLTVV.

The rearrangement links TRBV10-3 to TRBJ1-1; tentatively, D is TRBD1 (6 bases). In germline, CDR1 is ENHRY, CDR2 SYGVKD. V lost 10 bases and J lost 4, with 13 bases in between. This CDR3 is built from 12 residues. CDR3 DNA sequence: TGTGCCAGCTCACAGGGAATCACTGAAGCTTTCTTT. Translating it yields CASSQGITEAFF.

This clonotype was recorded a few times. The V gene is TRBV7-9, the J gene TRBJ1-5; TRBD1 aligns across 7 bases. The CDR3 is made up of 16 amino acids. Germline CDR1 and CDR2: SEHNR and FQNEAQ (reference sequence). The trim removed 5 bases at V and 3 bases at J, leaving 10 bases unmatched. As DNA, the CDR3 is TGTGCCAGCAGCACCGAAAAACAGGGGTCCAATCAGCCCCAGCATTTT. This sequence encodes CASSTEKQGSNQPQHF.

The chain carries TRBV24-1 and TRBJ1-1; 7 bases are shared with TRBD1. The CDR3 has 15 residues. The V segment lost 7 bases and the J segment 0 bases; nucleotides outside the gene matches: 7. Looked up from germline, CDR1 is KGHDR and CDR2 is SFDVKD. CDR3 loop: CATSARDRLNTEAFF. Here the CDR3 DNA reads TGTGCCACCAGCGCGCGGGACAGACTGAACACTGAAGCTTTCTTT.

As to this clonotype: A read error is possible here, since a much larger clone lies one base away. The CDR3 nucleotides are TGTGCCAGCAGCGTAGGTCGGGGGACGTACTATGGCTACACCTTC. Translating it yields CASSVGRGTYYGYTF. The chain links TRBV9 to TRBJ1-2, with a weak D call TRBD1 (5 bases). CDR3 length equals 15 residues. V was clipped by 0 bases and J by 3 bases, with 12 bases between them. From germline, CDR1 is SGDLS and CDR2 YYNGEE.

This clonotype has at least ten counts. V is TRBV24-1 and J is TRBJ1-2; the D gene is possibly TRBD1 (5 bases). This CDR3 has 13 amino acids. Trimming took off 4 bases at V and 7 bases at J, with 12 bases between the two ends. The germline gives CDR1 KGHDR, CDR2 SFDVKD. The DNA for the CDR3 is TGTGCCACCAGTGACAGGGTAGAGGGTGGCTACACCTTC. It translates to CATSDRVEGGYTF.

This clonotype has ten or more counts. The rearrangement uses TRBV6-6 and TRBJ2-7; D remains unclear. V was clipped by 5 bases and J by 4 bases, with 6 bases between them. Germline V CDR1 and CDR2: MNHNY, SVGAGI (reference sequence). CDR3 length equals 11 residues. The CDR3 region is CASSRQYEQYF. CDR3 sequence (DNA): TGTGCCAGCAGTAGACAATACGAGCAGTACTTC.

This rearrangement joins TRBV10-3 to TRBJ2-7, with 9 bases identical to TRBD2. The germline V gene has CDR1 ENHRY and CDR2 SYGVKD. This CDR3 comprises 15 residues. With V trimmed by 4 bases and J by 0 bases, 4 bases remained unmatched. Here the CDR3 DNA reads TGTGCCATCAGTGGGGGTAGCGGGAGCTCCTACGAGCAGTACTTC. It is translated as CAISGGSGSSYEQYF.